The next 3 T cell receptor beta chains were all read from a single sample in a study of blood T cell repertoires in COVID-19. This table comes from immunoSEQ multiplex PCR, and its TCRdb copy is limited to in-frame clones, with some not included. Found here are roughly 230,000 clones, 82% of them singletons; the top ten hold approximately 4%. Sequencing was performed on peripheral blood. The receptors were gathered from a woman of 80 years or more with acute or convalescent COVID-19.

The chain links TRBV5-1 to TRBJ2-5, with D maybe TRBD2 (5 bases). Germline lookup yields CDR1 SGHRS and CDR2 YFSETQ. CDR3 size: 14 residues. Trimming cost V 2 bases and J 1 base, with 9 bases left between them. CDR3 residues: CASSFGVIQETQYF. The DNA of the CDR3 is TGCGCCAGCAGCTTCGGGGTGATCCAAGAGACCCAGTACTTC.

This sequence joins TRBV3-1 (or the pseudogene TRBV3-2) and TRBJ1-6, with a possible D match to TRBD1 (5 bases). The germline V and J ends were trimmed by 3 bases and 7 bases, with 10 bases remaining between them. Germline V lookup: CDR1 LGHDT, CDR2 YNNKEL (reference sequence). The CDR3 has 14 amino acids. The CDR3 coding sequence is TGTGCCAGCAGCCACAGGGTACCCAATTCACCCCTCCACTTT. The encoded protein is CASSHRVPNSPLHF.

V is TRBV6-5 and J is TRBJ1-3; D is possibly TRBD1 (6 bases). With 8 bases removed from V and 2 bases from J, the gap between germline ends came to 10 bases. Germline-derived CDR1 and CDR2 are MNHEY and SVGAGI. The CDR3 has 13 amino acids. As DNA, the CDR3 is TGTGCCAGCCTTCAGGGGACTGGAAACACCATATATTTT. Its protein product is CASLQGTGNTIYF.